This T cell receptor (beta chain) stems from a study of blood T cell repertoires in COVID-19. Study at large: Donors in the United States, Italy and Spain gave samples during acute or convalescent COVID-19. Nucleic acid was either cDNA or gDNA, and it came from T cells, B-cell-depleted T cells, or PBMCs.

How the authors handled the data: From reference gene primer amplification, estimates of nucleated cell counts were derived. The table came from immunoSEQ multiplex PCR; TCRdb's copy has only in-frame clones and leaves some out. V and J calls and clone size come straight from that table; D and trimming were deduced from the DNA. This table has about 220,000 clones, roughly 88% appearing once. The germline gives CDR1 MDHEN, CDR2 SYDVKM. V was trimmed by 8 bases and J by 4 bases, leaving 27 bases between them. The CDR3 is made up of 18 amino acids. The chain is built from TRBV28 and TRBJ2-1; maybe TRBD2 (6 bases). Sequenced sample: peripheral blood. The clonotype comes from a man between 40 and 49 years old who had recovered from COVID-19. The CDR3 bases are TGTGCCAGCCTAACTCAGAGCGGGCTCAAGCCCGGGTACAATGAGCAGTTCTTC. This codes for CASLTQSGLKPGYNEQFF.